Included here is one T cell receptor beta chain sequence, with context. Using immunoSEQ multiplex PCR, the repertoire was profiled, and TCRdb retains in-frame clones only, with some absent. The sample has 95,000 to 100,000 clones; about 90% are singletons. Trimming stripped 3 bases from V and 3 bases from J, with 11 bases between. Germline values: CDR1 SNHLY, CDR2 FYNNEI. The length of the CDR3 is 15 residues. This sample stems from a study of T cell changes during pregnancy in multiple sclerosis. The V call is TRBV2, the J call TRBJ2-2; D is possibly TRBD2 (5 bases). The clonotype was recovered from a female donor with multiple sclerosis, enrolled in a pregnancy study. Sequenced material: peripheral blood, taken in the second trimester of pregnancy. The CDR3 sequence: CASSERRVYTGELFF. The CDR3 nucleotides are TGTGCCAGCAGTGAGAGGCGGGTTTACACCGGGGAGCTGTTTTTT. Looking up the rest from reference TRBV2 and TRBJ2-2 gives the full variable domain: EPEVTQTPSHQVTQMGQEVILRCVPISNHLYFYWYRQILGQKVEFLVSFYNNEISEKSEIFDDQFSVERPDGSNFTLKIRSTKLEDSAMYFCASSERRVYTGELFFGEGSRLTVL.